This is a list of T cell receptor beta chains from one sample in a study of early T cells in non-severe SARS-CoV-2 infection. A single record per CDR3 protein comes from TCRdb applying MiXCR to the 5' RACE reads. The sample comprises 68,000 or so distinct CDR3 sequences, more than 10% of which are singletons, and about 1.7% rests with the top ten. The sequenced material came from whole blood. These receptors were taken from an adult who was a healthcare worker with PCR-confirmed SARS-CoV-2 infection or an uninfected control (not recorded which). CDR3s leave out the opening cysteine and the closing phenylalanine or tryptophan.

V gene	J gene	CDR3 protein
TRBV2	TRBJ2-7	ASSEKDRNSYEQY
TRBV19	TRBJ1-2	ASSITGPGGGNYGYT
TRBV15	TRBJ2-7	ATSSGDRSYEQY
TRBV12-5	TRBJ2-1	ASGTYSYNEQF
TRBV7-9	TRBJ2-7	ASSLSSGYEQY
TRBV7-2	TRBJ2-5	ASSYGLTETQY
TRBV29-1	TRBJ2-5	SVQGLETQY
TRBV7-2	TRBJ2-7	ASSWGTGGSYEQY
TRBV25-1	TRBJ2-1	ASSGPREQF
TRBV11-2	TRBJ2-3	ASSPLREKWY
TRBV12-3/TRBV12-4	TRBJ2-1	ASSLRGGANEQF
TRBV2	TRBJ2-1	ASRYGTSGEQF
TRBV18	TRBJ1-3	ASSPRFGNTIY
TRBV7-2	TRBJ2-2	ASSLVGTTNTGELF
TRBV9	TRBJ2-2	ASSPSSGGRLNTGELF
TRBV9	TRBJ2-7	ASSVDVAGGYEQY
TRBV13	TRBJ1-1	ASFDSNTEAF
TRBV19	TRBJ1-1	ASSLANTEAF
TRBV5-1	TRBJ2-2	ASSLGFNTGELF
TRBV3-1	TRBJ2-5	ASSQVPGQRSQETQY
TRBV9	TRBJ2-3	ASSVKGQDTNTQY
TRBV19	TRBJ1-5	ASSTLLDGLNQPQH
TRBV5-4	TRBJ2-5	ASSLFRLAGSQETQY